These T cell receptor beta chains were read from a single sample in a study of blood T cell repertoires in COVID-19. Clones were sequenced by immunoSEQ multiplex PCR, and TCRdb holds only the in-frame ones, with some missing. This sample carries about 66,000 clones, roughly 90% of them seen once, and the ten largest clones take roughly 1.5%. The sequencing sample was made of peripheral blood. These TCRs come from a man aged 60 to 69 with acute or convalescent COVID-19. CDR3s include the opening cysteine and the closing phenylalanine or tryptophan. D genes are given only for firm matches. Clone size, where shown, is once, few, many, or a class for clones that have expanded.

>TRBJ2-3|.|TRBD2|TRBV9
CASSVHAGGRESDTQYF
TGTGCCAGCAGCGTACATGCGGGGGGGCGTGAGTCAGATACGCAGTATTTT
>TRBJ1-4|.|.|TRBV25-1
CASSSSITGTNEKLFF
TGTGCCAGCAGTTCGTCGATCACAGGGACTAATGAAAAACTGTTTTTT
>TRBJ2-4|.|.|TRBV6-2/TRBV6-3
CASSYPPRIQYF
TGTGCCAGCAGTTACCCCCCCCGTATTCAGTACTTC
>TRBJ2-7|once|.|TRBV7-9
CASSLREIPGKQYF
TGTGCCAGCAGCCTCCGGGAGATCCCGGGCAAGCAGTACTTC
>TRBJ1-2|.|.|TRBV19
CASSREPYGYTF
TGTGCCAGTAGCCGGGAACCCTATGGCTACACCTTC
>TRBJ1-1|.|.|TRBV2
CASSDLLTRRNTEAFF
TGTGCCAGCAGTGACTTATTAACTCGGAGGAACACTGAAGCTTTCTTT
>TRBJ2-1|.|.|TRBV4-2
CASSRFDRSSYNEQFF
TGTGCCAGCAGCCGATTCGACAGGAGCTCCTACAATGAGCAGTTCTTC
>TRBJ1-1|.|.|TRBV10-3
CATAGGANTMNTEAFF
TGTGCCACCGCCGGGGGGGCGAACACTATGAACACTGAAGCTTTCTTT
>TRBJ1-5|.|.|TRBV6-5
CASIGGGNQPQHF
TGTGCCAGCATCGGGGGGGGGAATCAGCCCCAGCATTTT
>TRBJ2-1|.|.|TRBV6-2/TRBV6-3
CASSYEQDNEQFF
TGTGCCAGCAGTTACGAACAGGACAATGAGCAGTTCTTC
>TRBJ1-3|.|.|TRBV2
CASRASGRNTIYF
TGTGCCAGCAGGGCAAGTGGCCGAAACACCATATATTTT
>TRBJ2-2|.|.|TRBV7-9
CASSIQGGAGELFF
TGTGCCAGCAGCATTCAGGGGGGAGCCGGGGAGCTGTTTTTT
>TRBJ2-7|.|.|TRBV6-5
CASSYLSRFTYEQYF
TGTGCCAGCAGTTATTTATCCAGGTTTACCTACGAGCAGTACTTC
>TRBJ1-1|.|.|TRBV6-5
CASSFGRGETEAFF
TGTGCCAGCAGTTTCGGGAGGGGTGAGACTGAAGCTTTCTTT
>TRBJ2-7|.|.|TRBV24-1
CATSVGLSRQYF
TGTGCCACCAGTGTGGGACTCTCAAGACAGTACTTC
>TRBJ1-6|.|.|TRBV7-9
CASSSQQGINNSPLHF
TGTGCCAGCAGCTCTCAACAGGGAATCAATAATTCACCCCTCCACTTT
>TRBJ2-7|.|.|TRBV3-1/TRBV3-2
CASSSGGEQYF
TGTGCCAGCAGCTCCGGAGGGGAGCAGTACTTC
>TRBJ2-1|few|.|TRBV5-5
CASSFEPNPNLYNEQFF
TGTGCCAGCAGCTTTGAACCTAATCCAAACCTCTACAATGAGCAGTTCTTC
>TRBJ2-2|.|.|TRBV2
CASSGELTGELFF
TGTGCCAGCAGTGGCGAACTCACCGGGGAGCTGTTTTTT
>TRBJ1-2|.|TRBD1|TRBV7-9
CASSLAGGPNYGYTF
TGTGCCAGCAGCTTGGCAGGGGGCCCTAACTATGGCTACACCTTC